A single sample is the source of the 5 T cell receptor beta chains below, sequenced in a study of blood T cell repertoires in COVID-19. Profiling relied on immunoSEQ multiplex PCR, and the TCRdb table lists in-frame clones only, not all of them. Here the sample spans some 200,000 clones, 86% being singletons. Sequencing input: PBMCs or T cells enriched from blood (not recorded which). The receptors derive from a middle-aged woman with acute COVID-19.

This chain's CDR3 is CASSPQADYGYTF. The CDR3 DNA reads as TGTGCCAGCAGCCCCCAGGCAGACTATGGCTACACCTTC. This chain joins TRBV7-2 and TRBJ1-2; D gene unclear. Germline assignment: CDR1 SGHTA and CDR2 FQGNSA. The CDR3 has 13 residues. V was clipped by 5 bases and J by 3 bases, with 10 bases between them. The full variable domain, its missing parts supplied by reference TRBV7-2 and TRBJ1-2, is GAGVSQSPSNKVTEKGKDVELRCDPISGHTALYWYRQSLGQGLEFLIYFQGNSAPDKSGLPSDRFSAERTGGSVSTLTIQRTQQEDSAVYLCASSPQADYGYTFGSGTRLTVV.

The gene calls are TRBV15 and TRBJ2-7; D perhaps matches TRBD1 (5 bases). The V end was cut by 1 base, the J end by 3 bases, with 7 bases between. The CDR3 sequence is 13 residues long. From germline, CDR1 is LNHNV and CDR2 YYDKDF (reference sequence). CDR3 protein: CATSRARGYEQYV. The CDR3 nucleotides are TGTGCCACCAGCAGAGCTAGGGGCTACGAGCAGTACGTC.

This chain joins TRBV27 and TRBJ1-1, with D possibly being TRBD1 (6 bases). Germline lookup yields CDR1 MNHEY and CDR2 SMNVEV (reference sequence). This CDR3 has 16 residues. V was pared by 0 bases and J by 5 bases, with 16 bases between. The DNA for the CDR3 is TGTGCCAGCAGTTTATCGGGGTTTGGGGGCGGGACTGAAGCTTTCTTT. Residues: CASSLSGFGGGTEAFF.

The chain joins TRBV20-1 to TRBJ1-2, with D tentatively TRBD1 (5 bases). Germline CDR1 reads DFQATT; CDR2 reads SNEGSKA (reference sequence). The V and J ends lost 6 bases and 8 bases respectively, with 10 bases between them. CDR3 length: 10 amino acids. The CDR3 here is CSATRQGYTF. For the CDR3, the DNA is TGCAGTGCGACGCGACAGGGCTACACCTTC.

The chain uses TRBV7-2 and TRBJ1-3, with D possibly TRBD1 on 6 matching bases. This CDR3 is built from 13 residues. Germline V gene data show CDR1 as SGHTA and CDR2 as FQGNSA. The ends were cut back, 10 bases at V and 0 bases at J, with 10 bases in the middle. This CDR3 reads CATEDSSGNTIYF. The CDR3 DNA follows: TGTGCCACCGAGGACAGCTCTGGAAACACCATATATTTT. The full variable domain, rest sourced from reference TRBV7-2 and TRBJ1-3, is GAGVSQSPSNKVTEKGKDVELRCDPISGHTALYWYRQSLGQGLEFLIYFQGNSAPDKSGLPSDRFSAERTGGSVSTLTIQRTQQEDSAVYLCATEDSSGNTIYFGEGSWLTVV.